A single sample gave rise to the 21 T cell receptor beta chains below, sequenced in a study of shared clonotypes between healthy human individuals. Assay used: immunoSEQ multiplex PCR; TCRdb lists only in-frame clones, some missing. Of about 1 million clones in the sample, approximately 76% were seen once. The sequenced material came from memory CD4+ T cells sorted from blood. Specified subset: CD45RA-negative fraction. The receptors here all came from a man aged 18-30 years in good health.

This clone was seen only once. The chain links TRBV19 to TRBJ1-1, with TRBD1 as a possible D gene (6 bases). V was clipped by 5 bases and J by 2 bases, with 15 bases between them. CDR1 is LNHDA, CDR2 SQIVND, per germline (reference sequence). The length of the CDR3 is 15 residues. The CDR3 here is CASSPYGDTNTEAFF. In DNA, the CDR3 is TGTGCCAGTAGTCCATACGGGGACACCAACACTGAAGCTTTCTTT.

The chain employs TRBV25-1 and TRBJ2-3; 11 bases agree with TRBD2. Unmatched junction bases numbered 5, after V lost 5 bases and J lost 4 bases. The CDR3 consists of 15 residues. In germline, CDR1 is MGHDK, CDR2 SYGVNS. CDR3 nucleotide sequence: TGTGCCAGCAGTTTAATAGCGGGGGGGGCAGATACGCAGTATTTT. This codes for CASSLIAGGADTQYF.

This clone has just one count. The V and J genes are TRBV28 and TRBJ2-3; tentatively, D is TRBD1 or TRBD2 (6 bases each). The V end was cut by 11 bases, the J end by 3 bases, with 24 bases between. CDR3 length: 16 amino acids. Germline-derived CDR1 and CDR2 are MDHEN and SYDVKM. CDR3 bases: TGTGCCTGCAAGGATCGGGTTTGGGGGGCTACAGATACGCAGTATTTT. It is translated as CACKDRVWGATDTQYF.

This sequence joins TRBV2 and TRBJ1-5; D unresolved. V gave up 4 bases and J gave up 1 base, with 11 bases separating them. The CDR3 sequence is 15 residues long. Germline values: CDR1 SNHLY, CDR2 FYNNEI. This CDR3 is CASSVGLGSNQPQHF. CDR3 DNA sequence: TGTGCCAGCAGTGTTGGACTGGGCAGCAATCAGCCCCAGCATTTT.

The chain uses TRBV2 and TRBJ1-4; D not resolved. CDR3 length: 14 residues. From germline, CDR1 is SNHLY and CDR2 FYNNEI. With 6 bases removed from V and 5 bases from J, the gap between germline ends came to 13 bases. CDR3 residues: CASRIGWGNEKLFF. The CDR3 bases are TGTGCCAGCAGGATAGGGTGGGGAAATGAAAAACTGTTTTTT.

The chain has TRBV5-6 and TRBJ1-2; D call uncertain. V lost 4 bases to trimming and J lost 8 bases, with 15 bases between them. Germline V gene lookup returns CDR1 SGHDT and CDR2 YYEEEE. This CDR3 spans 13 amino acids. CDR3 amino acids: CASSQTPTRGYTF. The CDR3 nucleotides read TGTGCCAGCAGCCAGACCCCGACACGCGGCTACACCTTC.

A word on this clone: The same CDR3 is also encoded by other DNA sequences in this sample. The chain combines TRBV30 with TRBJ1-4; maybe TRBD1 (6 bases). Trimming shortened V by 3 bases and J by 5 bases, and 16 bases separated the two germline ends. Per the germline V gene, CDR1 is GTSNPN and CDR2 is SVGIG (reference sequence). The CDR3 contains 15 residues. The CDR3 bases are TGTGCCTGGAGCCCAAGGGGGAGGGGAAATGAAAAACTGTTTTTT. Residues: CAWSPRGRGNEKLFF.

The chain employs TRBV6-5 and TRBJ1-3, with TRBD1 matching over 8 bases. Germline lookup yields CDR1 MNHEY and CDR2 SVGAGI. The CDR3 is made up of 15 amino acids. V dropped 6 bases and J dropped 3; count of bases not matched to a gene: 7. In nucleotides, the CDR3 is TGTGCCAGCAGAGGAACAGGGGGTCTTGGAAACACCATATATTTT. It translates to CASRGTGGLGNTIYF.

The chain couples TRBV7-9 to TRBJ1-1; maybe TRBD1 (5 bases). There are 14 residues in the CDR3. Trimming left V 2 bases short and J 4 bases short, with 11 bases between. Germline V gene data show CDR1 as SEHNR and CDR2 as FQNEAQ (reference sequence). CDR3 DNA sequence: TGTGCCAGCAGCTTAAGGGAGGGGTTCACTGAAGCTTTCTTT. This codes for CASSLREGFTEAFF.

J is TRBJ1-1 and V is TRBV6-5, with D possibly TRBD1 on 6 matching bases. V was trimmed by 6 bases and J by 5 bases, leaving 13 bases between them. This CDR3 is built from 13 residues. The germline V gene encodes CDR1 MNHEY and CDR2 SVGAGI. CDR3 coding DNA: TGTGCCAGCAGAACAACAGGGCGGACTGAAGCTTTCTTT. It yields the protein CASRTTGRTEAFF.

The chain uses TRBV10-3 and TRBJ2-5; TRBD2 matches 13 bases. Trimming cost V 3 bases and J 3 bases; bases outside gene matches: 4. Germline V gene sequence: CDR1 ENHRY, CDR2 SYGVKD. The CDR3 contains 16 residues. CDR3 amino acids: CAISEGLAGEKETQYF. Written as DNA, the CDR3 is TGTGCCATCAGTGAAGGACTAGCGGGGGAAAAAGAGACCCAGTACTTC.

The genes are TRBV19 and TRBJ1-5; D is unclear. The CDR3 has 15 amino acids. The V end lost 3 bases, the J end lost 2 bases, and 11 bases lay between the germline ends. Germline loops: CDR1 LNHDA, CDR2 SQIVND (reference sequence). Here the CDR3 reads CASSIGEFGNQPQHF. The CDR3 region has the DNA TGTGCCAGTAGTATTGGGGAGTTTGGCAATCAGCCCCAGCATTTT.

This rearrangement joins TRBV2 to TRBJ2-3; D is ambiguous. This CDR3 spans 14 amino acids. Trimming took off 7 bases at V and 0 bases at J, with 11 bases between the two ends. Germline loops: CDR1 SNHLY, CDR2 FYNNEI. DNA of the CDR3: TGTGCCAGCATCCTCCTAACCAGCACAGATACGCAGTATTTT. It yields the protein CASILLTSTDTQYF.

The chain combines TRBV5-6 with TRBJ2-3, with TRBD2 matching over 11 bases. The CDR3 covers 15 residues. Germline V gives CDR1 SGHDT, CDR2 YYEEEE. Trimming removed 0 bases from V and 6 bases from J; junction bases left unmatched: 3. CDR3 nucleotide sequence: TGTGCCAGCAGCTTGGCACTAGCGGGGGCGGATACGCAGTATTTT. Protein sequence: CASSLALAGADTQYF.

The rearrangement uses TRBV18 and TRBJ1-4; D is ambiguous. The CDR3 is 14 amino acids. CDR1 is KGHSH and CDR2 is LQKENI in the germline V gene. Deletions cut 0 bases from V and 7 bases from J, with 9 bases between. Here the CDR3 DNA reads TGTGCCAGCTCACCACCGGCAGGTCGTGAAAAACTGTTTTTT. As protein: CASSPPAGREKLFF.

The rearrangement uses TRBV5-4 and TRBJ2-5; 8 bases are shared with TRBD2. After removal of 0 bases from V and 5 bases from J, the junction contained 9 bases not matched to a gene. Germline V gives CDR1 SGHNT, CDR2 YYREEE (reference sequence). The CDR3 totals 16 residues. The CDR3 loop reads CASSLDGAGGAETQYF. The CDR3 DNA is TGTGCCAGCAGCTTGGATGGCGCGGGAGGTGCGGAGACCCAGTACTTC.

Concerning this clone itself: In the same sample, other DNA sequences code for this CDR3. This chain joins TRBV5-1 and TRBJ1-1; 7 bases fit TRBD1. The CDR3 spans 14 residues. In germline, CDR1 is SGHRS, CDR2 YFSETQ. The V and J ends lost 4 bases and 1 base, in that order; junction bases with no gene match: 4. The CDR3 protein is CASSLGTANTEAFF. DNA for the CDR3: TGCGCCAGCAGCCTAGGGACAGCGAACACTGAAGCTTTCTTT.

V gene TRBV11-3 combines with J gene TRBJ2-3, with a weak D call TRBD1 (6 bases). The CDR3 runs 17 residues. V gave up 0 bases and J gave up 0 bases, with 13 bases separating them. From germline, CDR1 is SGHNT and CDR2 YENEEA. Written as DNA, the CDR3 is TGTGCCAGCAGCTTAGATGGAGGCCAGGGGAGCACAGATACGCAGTATTTT. This codes for CASSLDGGQGSTDTQYF. Complete variable domain (other parts from reference TRBV11-3 and TRBJ2-3): EAGVVQSPRYKIIEKKQPVAFWCNPISGHNTLYWYLQNLGQGPELLIRYENEEAVDDSQLPKDRFSAERLKGVDSTLKIQPAELGDSAVYLCASSLDGGQGSTDTQYFGPGTRLTVL.

The chain employs TRBV12-5 and TRBJ2-5; TRBD2 matches at 8 bases. The CDR3 is 15 residues long. V gave up 7 bases and J gave up 2 bases; unmatched junction bases: 9. Germline loops: CDR1 LGHNT, CDR2 FRNRAP. The CDR3, as DNA: TGTGCTAGTGCTGATATCGGGAGGGCTCAAGAGACCCAGTACTTC. The encoded protein is CASADIGRAQETQYF.

The chain couples TRBV11-2 to TRBJ2-1, with unresolved D. The CDR3 is 16 amino acids. Germline V CDR1 and CDR2: SGHAT, FQNNGV. Trimming took off 6 bases at V and 4 bases at J, with 19 bases between the two ends. Here the CDR3 reads CASRSERHLNYNEQFF. CDR3 sequence (DNA): TGTGCCAGCAGGTCGGAGCGCCACCTCAATTACAATGAGCAGTTCTTC.

The chain has TRBV11-2 and TRBJ1-4; D may be TRBD1 (5 bases). V was cut by 5 bases and J by 17 bases, with 24 bases left in between. CDR1 is SGHAT, CDR2 FQNNGV, per germline. This CDR3 region has 14 residues. CDR3 sequence: CASSLPLGGLKGFF. In DNA form, the CDR3 reads TGTGCCAGCAGCCTCCCTCTGGGGGGATTGAAAGGTTTTTTT.